The 18 T cell receptor beta chains presented below share a single source sample, sequenced in a study of blood T cell repertoires in COVID-19 (dated by TCRdb to about 2020). The library was obtained by the immunoSEQ multiplex PCR assay. TCRdb re-hosts the immuneACCESS table, in-frame sequences only. Its copies lack some clones; in the studies checked, an unresolved V gene accounts for under half of them, and the cause for the rest is not known. The table for this sample lists a few hundred thousand clones; 87% of them were counted only once. The top ten constitute roughly 3% of the sample. The material sequenced was peripheral blood. These receptors were collected from a man aged 18-30 years with active or convalescent COVID-19.

The CDR3 DNA sequence: TGCGCCAGCAGCTTGTTCACAGGGACCTACGAGCAGTACTTC. This gives the protein CASSLFTGTYEQYF. V gene TRBV5-1 combines with J gene TRBJ2-7, with D tentatively TRBD1 (6 bases). Germline V gene sequence: CDR1 SGHRS, CDR2 YFSETQ. This CDR3 contains 14 residues. V dropped 1 base and J dropped 2 bases, with 10 bases sitting between them. Full variable domain (outside the CDR3, taken from reference TRBV5-1 and TRBJ2-7): KAGVTQTPRYLIKTRGQQVTLSCSPISGHRSVSWYQQTPGQGLQFLFEYFSETQRNKGNFPGRFSGRQFSNSRSEMNVSTLELGDSALYLCASSLFTGTYEQYFGPGTRLTVT.

The V gene is TRBV7-2, the J gene TRBJ2-6; D may be TRBD1 (5 bases). V dropped 0 bases and J dropped 2 bases, with 20 bases sitting between them. CDR1 is SGHTA and CDR2 is FQGNSA in the germline V gene. The CDR3 contains 20 residues. The CDR3 loop is CASSLALTVITRAGANVLTF. DNA for the CDR3: TGTGCCAGCAGCTTAGCGTTGACAGTGATTACAAGGGCTGGGGCCAACGTCCTGACTTTC.

This clone was detected a few times. The rearrangement links TRBV2 to TRBJ1-4; D is uncertain. The germline V gene encodes CDR1 SNHLY and CDR2 FYNNEI. The length of the CDR3 is 13 residues. V lost 7 bases, J lost 8 bases, and 14 bases lay in between. DNA for the CDR3: TGTGCCAGCACCTCCCAACGGGAGGAAAAACTGTTTTTT. Translated: CASTSQREEKLFF.

V is TRBV29-1 and J is TRBJ2-1; the D gene is possibly TRBD1 (6 bases). In germline, CDR1 is SQVTM, CDR2 ANQGSEA. This CDR3 contains 14 residues. V lost 4 bases and J lost 2, with 12 bases in between. CDR3 nucleotides: TGCAGCGTTGCCAAGAGGACAGCCTACAATGAGCAGTTCTTC. Its translation: CSVAKRTAYNEQFF.

The chain links TRBV10-3 to TRBJ1-2; 7 bases are shared with TRBD1. CDR1 and CDR2 (germline): ENHRY, SYGVKD. V was pared by 7 bases and J by 6 bases, with 14 bases of the junction left unmatched. The CDR3 length is 15 residues. The CDR3 DNA is TGTGCCATCAATACGGGACAGCGGAACGGTAATGGCTACACCTTC. It codes for CAINTGQRNGNGYTF.

This clone occurred once. V usage is TRBV9 and J usage is TRBJ1-5, with a weak D call TRBD1 (5 bases). The V end was cut by 3 bases, the J end by 4 bases, with 11 bases between. CDR1 SGDLS and CDR2 YYNGEE come from the germline V gene. CDR3 size: 14 residues. CDR3 region: CASSAKGMNQPQHF. The CDR3 DNA reads as TGTGCCAGCAGCGCTAAGGGGATGAATCAGCCCCAGCATTTT.

The V gene is TRBV2, the J gene TRBJ1-1; TRBD1 is a possible D gene (6 bases). Germline V gene data show CDR1 as SNHLY and CDR2 as FYNNEI. This CDR3 has 12 residues. The germline V and J ends were trimmed by 6 bases and 7 bases, with 12 bases remaining between them. The CDR3 sequence: CASREDRREAFF. In DNA form, the CDR3 reads TGTGCCAGCAGGGAGGACAGACGTGAAGCTTTCTTT.

V is TRBV7-9 and J is TRBJ1-4; TRBD1 agrees at 8 bases. V lost 5 bases, J lost 4 bases, and 6 bases stayed unmatched. CDR3 size: 15 residues. CDR1 and CDR2 from the germline V gene are SEHNR and FQNEAQ (reference sequence). The CDR3 region is CASSTRTGNNEKLFF. CDR3 nucleotide sequence: TGTGCCAGCAGCACCCGGACAGGGAATAATGAAAAACTGTTTTTT.

The CDR3: CASRAGQGISYEQYF. The CDR3 DNA reads TGTGCCAGCAGAGCGGGACAGGGCATCTCCTACGAGCAGTACTTC. This chain links TRBV28 with TRBJ2-7; 9 bases line up with TRBD1. The CDR3 is 15 residues long. Germline CDR1 and CDR2: MDHEN and SYDVKM. V shed 6 bases, J shed 0 bases, and the junction held 6 bases outside the gene matches.

The chain couples TRBV6-6 to TRBJ2-7, with 10 bases lining up with TRBD2. The trim removed 5 bases at V and 1 base at J, leaving 11 bases unmatched. Germline V gene data show CDR1 as MNHNY and CDR2 as SVGAGI (reference sequence). CDR3 size: 17 residues. CDR3 amino acids: CASSPHAGTSVSYEQYF. DNA of the CDR3: TGTGCCAGCAGTCCCCACGCCGGGACTAGCGTTTCCTACGAGCAGTACTTC.

The chain combines TRBV14 with TRBJ2-1; D is unclear. CDR1 is SGHDN and CDR2 is FVKESK in the germline V gene. This CDR3 comprises 14 residues. Trimming removed 6 bases from V and 4 bases from J, with 13 bases in between. DNA of the CDR3: TGTGCCAGCAGTCGGCAGGTGGCTTACAATGAGCAGTTCTTC. This translates into CASSRQVAYNEQFF.

This chain links TRBV7-6 with TRBJ2-1; 7 nucleotides align to TRBD1. V was pared by 4 bases and J by 7 bases, with 4 bases of the junction left unmatched. The CDR3 runs 13 residues. Germline V CDR1 and CDR2: SGHVS, FNYEAQ. The CDR3 sequence: CASSSVRGNEQFF. In DNA, the CDR3 is TGTGCCAGCAGCTCAGTCAGGGGGAATGAGCAGTTCTTC.

This clone was seen once. J is TRBJ2-4 and V is TRBV6-2 or TRBV6-3, with D maybe TRBD2 (6 bases). The V gene's germline CDR1 is MNHEY and CDR2 SVGEGT. The ends were cut back, 0 bases at V and 0 bases at J, with 21 bases in the middle. The CDR3 covers 20 residues. CDR3 sequence (DNA): TGTGCCAGCAGTTACTCCCGCCCCTGGGCGGGGAAACTAGCCAAAAACATTCAGTACTTC. This codes for CASSYSRPWAGKLAKNIQYF.

This clone showed up just once. DNA of the CDR3: TGTGCCAGCAGCCGGGCCCAGCGGGGGGCTGGGAATGAGCAGTTCTTC. Encoded protein: CASSRAQRGAGNEQFF. The V gene is TRBV7-2, the J gene TRBJ2-1, with TRBD2 matching 9 bases. The CDR3 consists of 16 residues. Losses at the gene ends were 5 bases for V and 7 bases for J; bases not matched to a gene: 12. Germline CDR1 and CDR2: SGHTA and FQGNSA.

The J gene is TRBJ2-7, the V gene TRBV28; D perhaps matches TRBD1 (6 bases). The V and J ends lost 5 bases and 5 bases respectively, with 22 bases between them. The V gene's germline CDR1 is MDHEN and CDR2 SYDVKM. The CDR3 runs 16 residues. The CDR3 nucleotides are TGTGCCAGCAGTCCACCCTCTCAGGGGCGTATTCACGAGCAGTACTTC. It encodes CASSPPSQGRIHEQYF.

V is TRBV6-5 and J is TRBJ2-5; D gene uncertain. The CDR3 runs to 13 residues. The germline V gene encodes CDR1 MNHEY and CDR2 SVGAGI. V lost 5 bases, J lost 2 bases, and 9 bases lay in between. CDR3 loop: CASSQQYQETQYF. CDR3 nucleotide sequence: TGTGCCAGCAGTCAACAGTATCAAGAGACCCAGTACTTC.

This chain uses TRBV5-8 with TRBJ2-7, with D possibly being TRBD2 (5 bases). CDR3 size: 13 residues. Germline lookup yields CDR1 SGHTS and CDR2 YDEGEE. V lost 7 bases and J 5 bases, leaving 16 bases between the germline ends. The CDR3 loop reads CASEDSPRDEQYF. The CDR3 DNA is TGTGCCAGCGAGGACTCTCCAAGGGACGAGCAGTACTTC.

In DNA, the CDR3 is TGTGCCAGCGCTACCGGGGGGAATGAGCAGTTCTTC. It yields the protein CASATGGNEQFF. The genes are TRBV28 and TRBJ2-1, with 7 bases lining up with TRBD2. This CDR3 is built from 12 residues. The junction had 5 bases not matched to a gene; V was cut back by 8 bases and J by 7 bases. The germline V gene encodes CDR1 MDHEN and CDR2 SYDVKM.